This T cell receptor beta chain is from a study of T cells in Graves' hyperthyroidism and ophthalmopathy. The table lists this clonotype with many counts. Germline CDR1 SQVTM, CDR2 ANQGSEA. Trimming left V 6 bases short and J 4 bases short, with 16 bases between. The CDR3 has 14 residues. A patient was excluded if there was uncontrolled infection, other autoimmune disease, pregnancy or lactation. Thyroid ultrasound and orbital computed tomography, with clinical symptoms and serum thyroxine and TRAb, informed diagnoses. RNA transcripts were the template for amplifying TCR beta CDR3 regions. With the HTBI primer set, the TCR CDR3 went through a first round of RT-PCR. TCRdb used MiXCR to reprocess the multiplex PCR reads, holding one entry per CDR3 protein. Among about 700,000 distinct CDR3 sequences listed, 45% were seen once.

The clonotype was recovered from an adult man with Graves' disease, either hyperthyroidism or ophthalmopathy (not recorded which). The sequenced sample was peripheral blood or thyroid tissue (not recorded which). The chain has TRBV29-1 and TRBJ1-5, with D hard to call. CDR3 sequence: CSVWERADNQPQHF. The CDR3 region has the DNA TGCAGCGTGTGGGAGAGGGCAGATAATCAGCCCCAGCATTTT.